A selection of T cell receptor beta chains follows, all from one sample in a study of human T cells and chemical hapten exposure. MiXCR, applied by TCRdb to the RACE reads, yields one record per CDR3 protein. The sample includes some 250,000 distinct CDR3 sequences, 7.5% to 9% seen only once; the top ten take 1.2%. Sequencing was performed on whole blood, taken in connection with sensitization to the hapten diphenylcyclopropenone (DPC). The receptors come from a young man with alopecia areata. Some clones in this sample may be carry-over from other donors' samples. CDR3s include the opening cysteine and the closing phenylalanine or tryptophan. A D gene is named only where the DNA matches it firmly. Size is stated for part of the rows, as once, few or many counts, or as a class when the clone is expanded.

V gene	D gene	clone size	J gene	CDR3 protein	CDR3 DNA
TRBV6-1	NA	few	TRBJ1-4	CASSELIEADPEDEKLFF	TGTGCCAGCAGTGAATTGATCGAGGCGGACCCGGAGGATGAAAAACTGTTTTTT
TRBV7-9	NA	many	TRBJ1-1	CASSRAGHAIAFF	TGTGCCAGCAGCCGAGCGGGACACGCTATAGCTTTCTTT
TRBV25-1	NA	few	TRBJ1-2	CASRPRQNYGYTF	TGTGCCAGCAGGCCGAGACAGAACTATGGCTACACCTTC
TRBV5-1	NA	NA	TRBJ1-2	CASSHDRFFDYGYTF	TGCGCCAGCAGCCACGACAGGTTTTTTGACTATGGCTACACCTTC
TRBV7-2	TRBD2	few	TRBJ2-5	CASSQGLAGGGETQYF	TGTGCCAGCAGCCAGGGACTAGCGGGGGGCGGAGAGACCCAGTACTTC
TRBV14	TRBD1	NA	TRBJ1-6	CASSPRTGGVPNSPLHF	TGTGCCAGCAGCCCCCGGACAGGGGGCGTCCCTAATTCACCCCTCCACTTT
TRBV7-6	TRBD1	NA	TRBJ1-1	CASSLAEGTGEAFF	TGTGCCAGCAGCTTAGCGGAGGGGACAGGGGAAGCTTTCTTT
TRBV28	TRBD1	NA	TRBJ2-7	CASNERTGRPYEQYF	TGTGCCAGCAATGAACGGACAGGCCGTCCCTACGAGCAGTACTTC
TRBV6-5	NA	many	TRBJ2-5	CASSLSDRQETQYF	TGTGCCAGCAGCCTCTCCGACAGGCAAGAGACCCAGTACTTC
TRBV4-3	NA	NA	TRBJ2-5	CASSQDRQAGETQYF	TGCGCCAGCAGCCAAGATCGGCAGGCTGGGGAGACCCAGTACTTC
TRBV6-2/TRBV6-3	NA	NA	TRBJ1-1	CASCVTGRDTEAFF	TGTGCCAGCTGTGTGACGGGGCGTGACACTGAAGCTTTCTTT
TRBV20-1	NA	few	TRBJ1-1	CSARDARGRVTEAFF	TGCAGTGCTAGAGATGCGAGGGGTCGTGTCACTGAAGCTTTCTTT
TRBV4-3	TRBD1	NA	TRBJ2-1	CASSYGTGTYNEQFF	TGCGCCAGCAGTTACGGGACAGGGACCTACAATGAGCAGTTCTTC
TRBV11-2	NA	NA	TRBJ1-1	CASSLRRTIGTEAFF	TGTGCCAGCAGCTTGAGACGAACTATAGGCACTGAAGCTTTCTTT
TRBV4-1	TRBD1	NA	TRBJ2-2	CASSQGQGVTGELFF	TGCGCCAGCAGCCAAGGACAGGGAGTCACCGGGGAGCTGTTTTTT
TRBV5-1	TRBD2	NA	TRBJ2-3	CASYFSGARTDTQYF	TGCGCCAGTTACTTTAGCGGGGCCCGCACAGATACGCAGTATTTT
TRBV7-2	NA	few	TRBJ1-2	CASSPAAWGGNYGYTF	TGTGCCAGCAGCCCAGCCGCGTGGGGGGGTAACTATGGCTACACCTTC
TRBV9	NA	NA	TRBJ2-5	CASSVAGAGETQYF	TGTGCCAGCAGCGTAGCTGGGGCGGGAGAGACCCAGTACTTC
TRBV29-1	NA	NA	TRBJ1-2	CSYHGGRHGYTF	TGCAGCTATCACGGGGGGCGACACGGCTACACCTTC
TRBV5-6	NA	few	TRBJ2-7	CASSLVSYSRSSYEQYF	TGTGCCAGCAGCTTGGTCTCGTACAGCCGAAGCTCCTACGAGCAGTACTTC
TRBV18	NA	few	TRBJ1-5	CASSPGLVEQPQHF	TGTGCCAGCTCACCTGGACTGGTGGAACAGCCCCAGCATTTT
TRBV24-1	TRBD1	NA	TRBJ2-5	CATSSRDRGEETQYF	TGTGCCACCAGTTCCAGGGACAGGGGGGAAGAGACCCAGTACTTC
TRBV28	NA	few	TRBJ1-2	CASSPLQGLGGYTF	TGTGCCAGCAGTCCCCTCCAGGGACTCGGTGGCTACACCTTC
TRBV12-3/TRBV12-4	NA	NA	TRBJ1-1	CASSLERLKAFF	TGTGCCAGCAGTTTAGAAAGGCTTAAGGCTTTCTTT
TRBV7-8	NA	many	TRBJ2-4	CASSYERLAKNIQYF	TGTGCCAGCAGCTATGAACGGCTAGCCAAAAACATTCAGTACTTC
TRBV6-1	TRBD1	few	TRBJ1-1	CASRGGTGLNTEAFF	TGTGCCAGCAGGGGTGGGACAGGATTGAACACTGAAGCTTTCTTT
TRBV12-5	NA	NA	TRBJ1-6	CASGPLPGDSPLHF	TGTGCTAGTGGTCCCCTCCCGGGGGATTCACCCCTCCACTTT
TRBV6-2/TRBV6-3	NA	few	TRBJ2-3	CASSRLGPGTDTQYF	TGTGCCAGCAGTCGGTTGGGTCCGGGCACAGATACGCAGTATTTT
TRBV7-9	NA	few	TRBJ2-5	CASSRRTLYQETQYF	TGTGCCAGCAGCCGAAGGACACTGTACCAAGAGACCCAGTACTTC
TRBV7-3	NA	few	TRBJ2-5	CASSLETGPQETQYF	TGTGCCAGCAGCCTAGAGACAGGCCCCCAGGAGACCCAGTACTTC
TRBV11-3	NA	NA	TRBJ2-7	CASSLPPGISYEQYF	TGTGCCAGCAGCTTACCTCCCGGGATATCCTACGAGCAGTACTTC
TRBV9	NA	few	TRBJ1-2	CASSVGRGTNYGYTF	TGTGCCAGCAGCGTAGGTCGAGGAACTAACTATGGCTACACCTTC
TRBV20-1	NA	few	TRBJ2-7	CSAPGHSTGEQYF	TGCAGTGCACCGGGACATTCCACCGGGGAGCAGTACTTC
TRBV5-1	NA	many	TRBJ2-5	CASSLEAQGQETQYF	TGCGCCAGCAGCTTGGAGGCACAGGGCCAAGAGACCCAGTACTTC
TRBV7-3	NA	NA	TRBJ1-4	CASSPRPGEKLFF	TGTGCCAGCAGCCCCCGACCTGGCGAAAAACTGTTTTTT
TRBV6-1	TRBD1	few	TRBJ2-3	CASSEAPTGASTDTQYF	TGTGCCAGCAGTGAAGCGCCTACAGGGGCCAGCACAGATACGCAGTATTTT
TRBV4-1	TRBD1	many	TRBJ2-3	CASSQESRTGDTDTQYF	TGCGCCAGCAGCCAAGAGAGTCGGACAGGGGATACAGATACGCAGTATTTT
TRBV7-9	TRBD1	few	TRBJ1-6	CASSLGFARDSYYNSPLHF	TGTGCCAGCAGCTTAGGATTCGCGCGGGACAGTTACTATAATTCACCCCTCCACTTT
TRBV6-2/TRBV6-3	TRBD2	few	TRBJ2-3	CASCTSGTDTQYF	TGTGCCAGCTGTACTAGCGGCACAGATACGCAGTATTTT
TRBV4-3	NA	few	TRBJ1-6	CASSQELGKKGSPLHF	TGCGCCAGCAGCCAAGAACTTGGCAAGAAAGGGTCACCCCTCCACTTT